This T cell receptor beta chain was observed in a study of beta chain features in type 1 diabetes (dated by TCRdb to between 2017 and 2018). With respect to the entire study: No differences in mean age, gender distribution, total cell number or subset yield were found between patients and healthy donors. A total of about 100 million sorted cells were examined across all samples, and RNA yield correlated strongly with the number of cells per subset. The study compared TCRB repertoires of sorted circulating CD4+ T cell subsets between recently diagnosed type 1 diabetes patients and matched healthy donors. Regulatory and stem cell-like memory subsets were isolated from only 8 patients and roughly 8 healthy donors, whereas naive and central memory subsets came from all 30 or so donors.

The entire isolated RNA was reverse transcribed using the High Capacity cDNA Reverse Transcription Kit, and thus expressed TCRB transcripts were sequenced. Deep immunoSEQ sequencing was applied to naive, central memory and regulatory T cell samples, giving an average of roughly 3.5 million total reads per sample. Sorted cells were lysed in RLT buffer and RNA was extracted with DNase-treated RNeasy Micro or Mini kits, depending on cell number. To prevent cross-contamination, each cell subset was processed individually, whereas patient and healthy donor samples were processed jointly. Using the immunoSEQ multiplex PCR, TCRB sequences were amplified from cDNA into 87-bp fragments spanning the CDR3 region. Amplicons were sequenced on the Illumina HiSeq platform. Processing in the source paper ran as follows. Synthetic template baselines were used to correct PCR bias computationally, reads within Hamming distance 2 were collapsed, and singletons that could not be merged were discarded. Reads were aligned against IMGT to assign V, D and J genes, CDR3 length and insertions or deletions at six rearrangement sites. Clonotype counts were normalized to sorted cell number within each subset before computing true diversity and Gini coefficients with the tcR R package. The overlap coefficient, calculated on TCRB nucleotide sequences, was used to quantify repertoire sharing. As a proxy for the pre-selection repertoire, out-of-frame TCRB sequences from naive cells were analyzed. TCRdb retrieved this table from immuneACCESS and kept in-frame rearrangements only. Not all clones are present; in checked studies, unresolved V genes account for under half, and no reason is known for the remainder. D and trimming come from the DNA, and the V and J calls and clone size come from that table. For this sample there are around 340,000 clones; 15% to 20% appear just once. The top ten constitute around 0.045% of the sample.

Its CDR3 holds 15 amino acids, cysteine through phenylalanine. Just the 45-base CDR3 DNA is kept, in frame starting at base 1. Deletion took 8 bases off V and 0 bases off J, with a span of 14 bases between the germline ends. Via the germline V gene, CDR1 is MNHNS and CDR2 SASEGT. About this clone: Its antigen is not yet known. There are no base qualities to consult, and no much larger clone falls within one base.

The paper as a whole reports these results and caveats: Patients with type 1 diabetes made fewer insertions and deleted more nucleotides at VDJ recombination sites, implying thymic rearrangement abnormalities. In all four CD4+ subsets, TCRB CDR3 length was moderately but significantly shorter in type 1 diabetes patients. PCR might favor shorter templates, but patient and control samples were amplified and corrected together, so any skew would affect both groups equally. Naive, central memory and regulatory TCRB repertoires appeared to be more similar among patients than among healthy donors. Sequencing cDNA rather than genomic DNA could over-represent highly expressing activated cells, although activation and CD3 levels did not differ between groups. Because small numbers of individuals were included in the HLA sub-analyses, any influence of HLA type on TCRB rearrangement was left unresolved.

A single peripheral blood draw of about 116 mL on average was collected from each donor into heparinised tubes. A BD FACSAria II was used to sort naive, central memory, regulatory and stem cell-like memory CD4+ T cells with a panel that included CD45RO, CCR7, CD25, CD127, CD95 and CD27. Purity was above 95% for every sorted population. PBMCs were isolated immediately by Lymphoprep density gradient centrifugation and stained directly without culture. So that batch effects would be minimized, each experiment stained and sorted samples in pairs, pairing one healthy donor with one patient. This receptor was taken from a woman aged 18-29 years in good health. The chain links TRBV6-1 with TRBJ1-3; TRBD1 is a possible D gene, resting on 5 matching bases. Sequencing was done on a sample of naive CD4+ T cells from blood. What this sample's cell subset or site label stands for: true naive CD4+ T cells. At the DNA level, the sequence is TGTGCCAGCTACAGTTTTGACAGCTCTGGAAACACCATATATTTT. Translated, it gives CASYSFDSSGNTIYF.